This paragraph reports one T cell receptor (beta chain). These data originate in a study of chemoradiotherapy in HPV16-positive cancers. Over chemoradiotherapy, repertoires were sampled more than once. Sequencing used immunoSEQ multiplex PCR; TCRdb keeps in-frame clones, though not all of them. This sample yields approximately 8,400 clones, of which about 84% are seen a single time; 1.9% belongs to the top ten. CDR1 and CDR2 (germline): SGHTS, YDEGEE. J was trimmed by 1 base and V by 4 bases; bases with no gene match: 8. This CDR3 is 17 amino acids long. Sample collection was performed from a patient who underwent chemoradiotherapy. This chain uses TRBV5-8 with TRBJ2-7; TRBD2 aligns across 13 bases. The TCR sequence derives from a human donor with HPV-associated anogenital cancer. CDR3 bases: TGTGCCAGCAGCCCCGGGACTAGCGGGGCCAAATCCTACGAGCAGTACTTC. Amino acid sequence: CASSPGTSGAKSYEQYF.